The 28 T cell receptor beta chains in this list originate from one sample, sequenced in a study of immune evolution from preneoplasia to lung adenocarcinoma (dated by TCRdb to about 2021). The receptor library was made with the immunoSEQ multiplex PCR assay. TCRdb stores this immuneACCESS table with in-frame sequences only. Part of the clones is absent; in the studies checked, under half of the shortfall reflects unresolved V genes, and no reason is known for the rest. The sample has 13,000 or so clones on record, under 90% of them singletons. Together, the top ten hold about 4% of the sample. The material sequenced was FFPE tissue from an adenomatous hyperplasia lung lesion. Interpreted using the paper, the cell subset or site label stands for: atypical adenomatous hyperplasia (AAH), lung preneoplasia. The receptors originated from a person aged 50-69 years with lung adenocarcinoma.

The CDR3 spells CASSLGSGRRDEQYF. The CDR3 DNA sequence: TGTGCCAGCAGTTTAGGTAGCGGGAGACGGGACGAGCAGTACTTC. The chain couples TRBV28 to TRBJ2-7; 9 nucleotides align to TRBD2. Germline-derived CDR1 and CDR2 are MDHEN and SYDVKM. V was clipped by 2 bases and J by 5 bases; unmatched bases: 7. The CDR3 has 15 amino acids.

The gene calls are TRBV18 and TRBJ1-4; 8 nucleotides align to TRBD1. Germline V gene data show CDR1 as KGHSH and CDR2 as LQKENI. This CDR3 is 13 amino acids long. The V and J ends lost 5 bases and 7 bases, in that order; junction bases with no gene match: 3. CDR3 loop: CASSSTGVEKLFF. In DNA, the CDR3 is TGTGCCAGCTCATCGACAGGGGTTGAAAAACTGTTTTTT.

The rearrangement links TRBV19 to TRBJ2-1, with a weak D call TRBD1 (5 bases). The CDR3 sequence is 15 residues long. The V end was cut by 3 bases, the J end by 0 bases, with 9 bases between. Germline V lookup: CDR1 LNHDA, CDR2 SQIVND (reference sequence). CDR3 loop: CASSIQGSSYNEQFF. The CDR3 coding sequence is TGTGCCAGTAGTATTCAGGGAAGCTCCTACAATGAGCAGTTCTTC. The full variable domain, completed using reference TRBV19 and TRBJ2-1, is DGGITQSPKYLFRKEGQNVTLSCEQNLNHDAMYWYRQDPGQGLRLIYYSQIVNDFQKGDIAEGYSVSREKKESFPLTVTSAQKNPTAFYLCASSIQGSSYNEQFFGPGTRLTVL.

The V call is TRBV30, the J call TRBJ2-4; 13 nucleotides align to TRBD2. V trimming: 3 bases; J trimming: 12 bases; junction bases outside the gene matches: 8. The germline gives CDR1 GTSNPN, CDR2 SVGIG (reference sequence). The CDR3 has 14 residues. The CDR3 spells CAWSLQGLAGPQYF. The CDR3 nucleotides are TGTGCCTGGAGCCTACAGGGACTAGCGGGACCTCAGTACTTC.

The chain uses TRBV9 and TRBJ1-3, with D hard to call. CDR1 is SGDLS, CDR2 YYNGEE, per germline. Trimming removed 4 bases at V and 1 base at J, with 9 bases between. CDR3 length: 14 amino acids. In nucleotides, the CDR3 is TGTGCCAGCAGCCGCGACCAGTCTGGAAACACCATATATTTT. Amino acid sequence: CASSRDQSGNTIYF.

V is TRBV6-5 and J is TRBJ1-1; D may be TRBD1 (5 bases). This CDR3 is built from 14 residues. Trimming cost V 6 bases and J 6 bases, with 17 bases left between them. Germline V gene sequence: CDR1 MNHEY, CDR2 SVGAGI. The CDR3 loop is CASRSGPYLAEAFF. The CDR3 nucleotides read TGTGCCAGCAGGTCGGGACCGTATTTGGCTGAAGCTTTCTTT.

The chain joins TRBV4-2 to TRBJ2-5, with D perhaps being TRBD1 or TRBD2 (5 bases each). The CDR3 extends over 15 amino acids. V was pared by 3 bases and J by 2 bases, with 13 bases between. CDR1 LGHNA and CDR2 YNFKEQ come from the germline V gene. Written as DNA, the CDR3 is TGTGCCAGCAGCCAGCCGGGACCACAACAAGAGACCCAGTACTTC. It translates to CASSQPGPQQETQYF.

This clone was detected a few times. V gene TRBV5-1 combines with J gene TRBJ2-1; D is unclear. In germline, CDR1 is SGHRS, CDR2 YFSETQ. This CDR3 has 13 residues. Trimming left V 1 base short and J 6 bases short, with 8 bases between. In nucleotides, the CDR3 is TGCGCCAGCAGCTTGAGCTCCGGCAATGAGCAGTTCTTC. Protein product: CASSLSSGNEQFF.

The sample holds a few counts of this clone. V and J are TRBV5-1 and TRBJ1-1, with D possibly being TRBD1 (6 bases). From germline, CDR1 is SGHRS and CDR2 YFSETQ. V lost 0 bases to trimming and J lost 5 bases, with 17 bases between them. This CDR3 region has 16 residues. CDR3 region: CASSLGGAARRTEAFF. As DNA, the CDR3 is TGCGCCAGCAGCTTGGGGGGGGCAGCAAGGAGGACTGAAGCTTTCTTT.

Written as DNA, the CDR3 is TGCGCCAGCAGCCCCAGTGGGATTCAAGAGACCCAGTACTTC. This translates into CASSPSGIQETQYF. The chain employs TRBV4-1 and TRBJ2-5; D is unresolved. The length of the CDR3 is 14 residues. Per germline, CDR1 MGHRA and CDR2 YSYEKL. V lost 4 bases, J lost 2 bases, and 11 bases lay in between.

V usage is TRBV29-1 and J usage is TRBJ2-5, with 9 bases identical to TRBD1. The CDR3 covers 14 residues. Per the germline V gene, CDR1 is SQVTM and CDR2 is ANQGSEA. J gave up 7 bases and V 6 bases, and 12 bases lay outside the gene matches. CDR3 protein: CSVDWTGAGGTQYF. DNA for the CDR3: TGCAGCGTGGACTGGACAGGGGCTGGGGGGACCCAGTACTTC.

This chain uses TRBV10-3 with TRBJ2-3, with D possibly being TRBD1 (6 bases). V shed 3 bases and J shed 0 bases, with 10 bases lying between them. This CDR3 has 15 amino acids. Germline V gene sequence: CDR1 ENHRY, CDR2 SYGVKD. The CDR3 region is CAISDGTLSTDTQYF. The CDR3 DNA reads as TGTGCCATCAGTGACGGGACACTGAGCACAGATACGCAGTATTTT.

A few counts support this clone. The chain recombines TRBV5-1 with TRBJ2-7; the match to TRBD1 covers 9 bases. The CDR3 has 17 amino acids. CDR1 SGHRS and CDR2 YFSETQ come from the germline V gene. V trimming: 3 bases; J trimming: 5 bases; junction bases outside the gene matches: 15. The CDR3 protein is CASSSWGAGTGMNEQYF. The CDR3 DNA follows: TGCGCCAGCAGCTCTTGGGGGGCCGGGACAGGGATGAACGAGCAGTACTTC.

V usage is TRBV27 and J usage is TRBJ2-2, with 7 nucleotides matching TRBD1. CDR3 length equals 16 residues. V lost 6 bases to trimming and J lost 5 bases; unmatched junction nucleotides: 12. CDR1 is MNHEY, CDR2 SMNVEV, per germline (reference sequence). CDR3 in DNA: TGTGCCAGCAGGGGTTTGGGCAGGGGGTTGACCGGGGAGCTGTTTTTT. The encoded protein is CASRGLGRGLTGELFF.

The chain combines TRBV5-1 with TRBJ1-5; D gene uncertain. This CDR3 spans 13 amino acids. Germline CDR1 is SGHRS and CDR2 is YFSETQ. V lost 1 base, J lost 5 bases, and 7 bases lay in between. CDR3 region: CASSLRLDQPQHF. The CDR3 coding sequence is TGCGCCAGCAGCTTGAGGTTGGATCAGCCCCAGCATTTT.

This clone appeared a single time. The chain recombines TRBV7-2 with TRBJ2-3, with 9 bases identical to TRBD2. The CDR3 loop spans 13 amino acids. CDR1 and CDR2 (germline): SGHTA, FQGNSA. Trimming took 10 bases from V and 5 from J; bases not matched to a gene: 7. For the CDR3, the DNA is TGTGCCACTAGCGGGGTCCGGGAAGATACGCAGTATTTT. Protein product: CATSGVREDTQYF.

J is TRBJ1-5 and V is TRBV7-8; D might be TRBD1 (6 bases). The V gene lost 3 bases and the J gene lost 3 bases, with 18 bases spanning the gap. CDR3 length equals 17 residues. The germline CDR1 and CDR2 sequences are SGHVS and FQNEAQ. The CDR3 coding sequence is TGTGCCAGCAGCTTGAGTCTGTGGACAGCCTTCAATCAGCCCCAGCATTTT. Its translation is CASSLSLWTAFNQPQHF. Using reference TRBV7-8 and TRBJ1-5 for the parts outside the CDR3, the full variable domain is GAGVSQSPRYKVAKRGQDVALRCDPISGHVSLFWYQQALGQGPEFLTYFQNEAQLDKSGLPSDRFFAERPEGSVSTLKIQRTQQEDSAVYLCASSLSLWTAFNQPQHFGDGTRLSIL.

The gene calls are TRBV5-1 and TRBJ2-3; 9 bases map to TRBD2. V lost 4 bases to trimming and J lost 0 bases; unmatched junction nucleotides: 6. The CDR3 length is 16 residues. Looked up from germline, CDR1 is SGHRS and CDR2 is YFSETQ. CDR3 sequence (DNA): TGCGCCAGCAGCCCATCGACTAGCGGAAGCACAGATACGCAGTATTTT. It specifies CASSPSTSGSTDTQYF.

The V call is TRBV5-1, the J call TRBJ2-2; D is possibly TRBD1 or TRBD2 (6 bases each). The CDR3 totals 17 residues. CDR1 SGHRS and CDR2 YFSETQ come from the germline V gene. V lost 4 bases and J lost 6, with 22 bases in between. CDR3 coding DNA: TGCGCCAGCAGCCCACGGTTTGGCAGGGGAGGCGCCGGGGAGCTGTTTTTT. This encodes CASSPRFGRGGAGELFF.

This clone was found once. The CDR3 is CASSPRERNTEAFF. The CDR3 region has the DNA TGTGCCAGCAGCCCCAGGGAAAGGAACACTGAAGCTTTCTTT. The chain is built from TRBV9 and TRBJ1-1, with a possible D match to TRBD1 (5 bases). The V gene's germline CDR1 is SGDLS and CDR2 YYNGEE. The V end lost 4 bases, the J end lost 1 base, and 11 bases lay between the germline ends. CDR3 length equals 14 residues.

This rearrangement joins TRBV7-3 to TRBJ2-2; D not certain. The CDR3 runs 14 residues. Trimming shortened V by 2 bases and J by 5 bases, and 9 bases separated the two germline ends. Per germline, CDR1 SGHTA and CDR2 FQGTGA. CDR3 sequence reads: CASSLAPLTGELFF. The CDR3, as DNA: TGTGCCAGCAGCTTAGCCCCCCTAACCGGGGAGCTGTTTTTT.

This clone was seen a few times. The chain carries TRBV14 and TRBJ1-5, with a weak D call TRBD1 (5 bases). Trimming took 2 bases from V and 6 from J, leaving 11 bases between them. The CDR3 is 14 residues long. Looked up from germline, CDR1 is SGHDN and CDR2 is FVKESK. DNA of the CDR3: TGTGCCAGCAGCCAACCAGGGACGGGTCAGCCCCAGCATTTT. It specifies CASSQPGTGQPQHF.

The V gene is TRBV5-1, the J gene TRBJ1-2; D possibly corresponds to TRBD1 (6 bases). This CDR3 has 15 amino acids. Trimming shortened V by 2 bases and J by 3 bases, and 14 bases separated the two germline ends. The germline V gene encodes CDR1 SGHRS and CDR2 YFSETQ. CDR3 DNA: TGCGCCAGCAGCTTCGTAGGCGAGGGGGACTATGGCTACACCTTC. Protein: CASSFVGEGDYGYTF.

This sequence joins TRBV7-2 and TRBJ2-3; D ambiguous. The CDR3 length is 11 residues. Germline values: CDR1 SGHTA, CDR2 FQGNSA. The V end lost 2 bases, the J end lost 7 bases, and 4 bases lay between the germline ends. The CDR3 nucleotides are TGTGCCAGCAGCTTACAGAATACGCAGTATTTT. Residues: CASSLQNTQYF.

V and J are TRBV6-5 and TRBJ1-1; perhaps TRBD1 as D (6 bases). This CDR3 is built from 16 residues. In germline, CDR1 is MNHEY, CDR2 SVGAGI. V was clipped by 4 bases and J by 4 bases, with 19 bases between them. The CDR3 sequence: CASSSPVAGAFTEAFF. The CDR3 coding sequence is TGTGCCAGCAGTTCCCCGGTGGCGGGGGCCTTCACTGAAGCTTTCTTT.

The chain has TRBV7-7 and TRBJ1-1; D call uncertain. CDR1 SSHAT and CDR2 FNYEAQ come from the germline V gene (reference sequence). This CDR3 has 15 residues. Trimming cost V 5 bases and J 4 bases, with 17 bases left between them. CDR3 amino acids: CASSPLGDRGTEAFF. In nucleotides, the CDR3 is TGTGCCAGCAGCCCTCTGGGCGACCGCGGCACTGAAGCTTTCTTT.

Concerning this clone: The junction does not match germline at one end; this may be a read error. Different DNA sequences within this sample yield the same CDR3. The rearrangement joins TRBV6-4 to TRBJ1-2; D is perhaps TRBD1 (6 bases). The CDR3 sequence is 15 residues long. From germline, CDR1 is MRHNA and CDR2 SNTAGT. CDR3 in DNA: TGTGCCAGCAGTGAAATCGGGGGCGCAGGGTATGGCTACACTTTC. Its protein is CASSEIGGAGYGYTF.

The rearrangement uses TRBV11-2 and TRBJ2-2; a weak D match, TRBD2 (6 bases). This CDR3 contains 14 residues. The germline CDR1 and CDR2 sequences are SGHAT and FQNNGV. The ends were cut back, 6 bases at V and 2 bases at J, with 10 bases in the middle. The CDR3 region is CASSLDYNTGELFF. CDR3 bases: TGTGCCAGCAGTTTGGACTATAACACCGGGGAGCTGTTTTTT.